This entry lists 25 T cell receptor beta chains sequenced from one sample in a study of CD8 T cells in ankylosing spondylitis. TCRdb re-called the 5' RACE reads with MiXCR, one entry per CDR3 protein. This table holds around 150,000 distinct CDR3 sequences, under 14% found once. The sequencing sample was made of blood, either unsorted or a sorted T cell fraction (not recorded which). Receptor source: a male donor with ankylosing spondylitis or in good health (not recorded which).

This clonotype was recorded many times. The CDR3 region has the DNA TGTGCCAGCAGTTTATTTTGGGAGGGAGCCGATACGCAGTATTTT. Protein sequence: CASSLFWEGADTQYF. J is TRBJ2-3 and V is TRBV27; TRBD2 matches at 7 bases. CDR1 and CDR2 (germline): MNHEY, SMNVEV (reference sequence). Trimming cost V 1 base and J 6 bases; bases outside gene matches: 7. CDR3 length equals 15 residues.

There are many counts of this clonotype. The V call is TRBV7-8, the J call TRBJ2-3, with TRBD2 matching 7 bases. Germline V gene sequence: CDR1 SGHVS, CDR2 FQNEAQ. The CDR3 covers 16 residues. J was trimmed by 1 base and V by 4 bases; bases with no gene match: 8. The CDR3 bases are TGTGCCAGCAGCTCCAGTCCAGCGGGGCGCACAGATACGCAGTATTTT. It codes for CASSSSPAGRTDTQYF.

This clonotype was found many times. In DNA form, the CDR3 reads TGTGCCAGCAGCGTAGACAGGTTTTCTAAGACCCAGTACTTC. It specifies CASSVDRFSKTQYF. The chain has TRBV9 and TRBJ2-5; maybe TRBD1 (5 bases). The CDR3 has 14 amino acids. V was clipped by 0 bases and J by 6 bases, with 12 bases between them. Germline CDR1 SGDLS, CDR2 YYNGEE.

Concerning this clonotype itself: This may be a read error, as it is one base from a much larger clone. This chain links TRBV9 with TRBJ2-7, with TRBD1 matching 8 bases. The CDR3 contains 16 residues. Germline CDR1 reads SGDLS; CDR2 reads YYNGEE. CDR3 DNA: TGTGCCACCAGCGTAGCTGGACAGGGATTGAGGAACGAGCAGTACTTC. Translating gives CATSVAGQGLRNEQYF.

This clonotype was recorded many times. The chain recombines TRBV9 with TRBJ2-7; D is possibly TRBD2 (5 bases). The CDR3 length is 13 residues. The V and J ends lost 3 bases and 0 bases respectively, with 7 bases between them. The germline V gene has CDR1 SGDLS and CDR2 YYNGEE. The CDR3 DNA follows: TGTGCCAGCAGCGCTCGGGGCTCCTACGAGCAGTACTTC. This codes for CASSARGSYEQYF. The whole variable domain, filled in from reference TRBV9 and TRBJ2-7, reads DSGVTQTPKHLITATGQRVTLRCSPRSGDLSVYWYQQSLDQGLQFLIQYYNGEERAKGNILERFSAQQFPDLHSELNLSSLELGDSALYFCASSARGSYEQYFGPGTRLTVT.

This clonotype was counted many times. V is TRBV5-6 and J is TRBJ2-5; D ambiguous. Per germline, CDR1 SGHDT and CDR2 YYEEEE. The CDR3 is 14 amino acids. With 0 bases removed from V and 2 bases from J, the gap between germline ends came to 8 bases. CDR3 protein: CASSLGLTQETQYF. CDR3 sequence (DNA): TGTGCCAGCAGCTTGGGACTCACACAAGAGACCCAGTACTTC.

This clonotype showed up many times. The chain recombines TRBV20-1 with TRBJ1-5; a weak D match, TRBD1 (6 bases). Germline lookup yields CDR1 DFQATT and CDR2 SNEGSKA (reference sequence). This CDR3 spans 15 amino acids. Trimming cost V 4 bases and J 0 bases, with 13 bases left between them. DNA of the CDR3: TGCAGTGCTATTGGACAGCTTAATAGCAATCAGCCCCAGCATTTT. It specifies CSAIGQLNSNQPQHF.

This clonotype was found a few times. V and J are TRBV12-3 or TRBV12-4 and TRBJ2-2, with 15 bases matching TRBD2. The CDR3 contains 18 residues. Losses at the gene ends were 4 bases for V and 6 bases for J; bases not matched to a gene: 9. The CDR3 protein is CASSSGTSGGLRPGELFF. The CDR3 DNA follows: TGTGCCAGCAGTTCTGGGACTAGCGGGGGGCTCAGGCCCGGGGAGCTGTTTTTT.

In this sample, this clonotype turned up many times. The J gene is TRBJ2-2, the V gene TRBV5-1; D is perhaps TRBD1 (6 bases). Trimming removed 2 bases at V and 4 bases at J, with 12 bases between. Looked up from germline, CDR1 is SGHRS and CDR2 is YFSETQ. The CDR3 has 15 amino acids. The CDR3 bases are TGCGCCAGCAGCTTTGACAGGCCTTCCACCGGGGAGCTGTTTTTT. The encoded protein is CASSFDRPSTGELFF. Combining the CDR3 with reference TRBV5-1 and TRBJ2-2 gives the whole variable domain KAGVTQTPRYLIKTRGQQVTLSCSPISGHRSVSWYQQTPGQGLQFLFEYFSETQRNKGNFPGRFSGRQFSNSRSEMNVSTLELGDSALYLCASSFDRPSTGELFFGEGSRLTVL.

This clonotype was counted between two and nine times. The gene calls are TRBV30 and TRBJ2-2; D is ambiguous. V lost 4 bases, J lost 2 bases, and 11 bases lay in between. The CDR3 is 14 residues long. Germline V CDR1 and CDR2: GTSNPN, SVGIG (reference sequence). The CDR3: CAWTRIRNTGELFF. The DNA for the CDR3 is TGTGCCTGGACCCGAATCCGTAACACCGGGGAGCTGTTTTTT.

This clonotype has ten or more counts. The chain joins TRBV24-1 to TRBJ2-3; D not resolved. Trimming removed 7 bases from V and 3 bases from J, with 7 bases in between. CDR3 length equals 12 residues. Germline V gene lookup returns CDR1 KGHDR and CDR2 SFDVKD. CDR3 nucleotides: TGTGCCACCAGAGGGTCGACAGATACGCAGTATTTT. Amino acids: CATRGSTDTQYF.

V and J are TRBV7-2 and TRBJ2-7, with 9 bases aligning to TRBD2. The junction had 9 bases not matched to a gene; V was cut back by 4 bases and J by 5 bases. CDR3 length: 15 residues. Germline values: CDR1 SGHTA, CDR2 FQGNSA. The CDR3: CASSSQSGRKDEQYF. The CDR3, as DNA: TGTGCCAGCAGCTCCCAAAGCGGGAGGAAAGACGAGCAGTACTTC.

This clonotype was recorded many times. The CDR3 DNA reads TGTGCCAGCAGGAAGATTTCCGGGACAGGCAGCACAGATACGCAGTATTTT. Translation: CASRKISGTGSTDTQYF. This chain uses TRBV6-2 or TRBV6-3 with TRBJ2-3, with 8 bases matching TRBD1. CDR3 length: 17 residues. Germline loops: CDR1 MNHEY, CDR2 SVGEGT. V shed 6 bases, J shed 0 bases, and the junction held 11 bases outside the gene matches.

This chain connects TRBV12-3 or TRBV12-4 to TRBJ1-2; D possibly corresponds to TRBD1 (5 bases). V lost 3 bases and J 2 bases, leaving 13 bases between the germline ends. There are 15 residues in the CDR3. The CDR3 coding sequence is TGTGCCAGCAGTTTTTGGGGCCGCTCCAACTATGGCTACACCTTC. It yields the protein CASSFWGRSNYGYTF.

The chain carries TRBV5-1 and TRBJ1-2, with 9 bases aligning to TRBD1. Germline V gene data show CDR1 as SGHRS and CDR2 as YFSETQ. The CDR3 has 14 amino acids. V lost 7 bases, J lost 2 bases, and 6 bases stayed unmatched. The CDR3 sequence is CASALQGANYGYTF. The DNA of the CDR3 is TGCGCCAGCGCCCTACAGGGGGCAAACTATGGCTACACCTTC.

V usage is TRBV5-5 and J usage is TRBJ2-5; D possibly corresponds to TRBD1 (5 bases). The germline V gene has CDR1 SGHKS and CDR2 YYEKEE (reference sequence). The CDR3 length is 15 residues. Trimming took off 1 base at V and 5 bases at J, with 15 bases between the two ends. For the CDR3, the DNA is TGTGCCAGCAGCTTGATTCAGGGCGAACGGGAGACCCAGTACTTC. Its translation: CASSLIQGERETQYF. Variable domain in full (rest from reference TRBV5-5 and TRBJ2-5): DAGVTQSPTHLIKTRGQQVTLRCSPISGHKSVSWYQQVLGQGPQFIFQYYEKEERGRGNFPDRFSARQFPNYSSELNVNALLLGDSALYLCASSLIQGERETQYFGPGTRLLVL.

This clonotype has a count of ten or more. This chain uses TRBV12-3 or TRBV12-4 with TRBJ2-5; possibly TRBD1 for D (5 bases). V lost 6 bases, J lost 1 base, and 21 bases lay in between. The CDR3 is made up of 17 amino acids. CDR3 in amino acids: CASSRTLSQVPQETQYF. The CDR3 nucleotides read TGTGCCAGCAGCCGGACGCTATCACAGGTCCCCCAAGAGACCCAGTACTTC.

The chain joins TRBV24-1 to TRBJ2-7, with D hard to call. Germline-derived CDR1 and CDR2 are KGHDR and SFDVKD. Trimming took 4 bases from V and 1 from J, leaving 10 bases between them. The CDR3 covers 14 residues. This CDR3 is CATSDPDGSYEQYF. The CDR3 region has the DNA TGTGCCACCAGTGACCCCGACGGATCCTACGAGCAGTACTTC.

This clonotype was detected ten times or more. The rearrangement links TRBV6-1 to TRBJ1-5; D perhaps matches TRBD1 (6 bases). Deletions cut 6 bases from V and 4 bases from J, with 16 bases between. There are 15 residues in the CDR3. Germline lookup yields CDR1 MNHNS and CDR2 SASEGT. The CDR3 DNA reads TGTGCCAGCAGGAACCGGGACACGATAAATCAGCCCCAGCATTTT. It codes for CASRNRDTINQPQHF.

This clonotype was counted a few times. The chain employs TRBV2 and TRBJ2-5, with D perhaps matching TRBD2 (5 bases). The CDR3 contains 13 residues. Germline values: CDR1 SNHLY, CDR2 FYNNEI. V lost 8 bases and J lost 0, with 10 bases in between. The CDR3 spells CASVEGYQETQYF. CDR3 in DNA: TGTGCCAGCGTTGAGGGCTACCAAGAGACCCAGTACTTC.

This chain links TRBV5-6 with TRBJ1-1, with 9 bases that match TRBD1. This CDR3 spans 16 amino acids. Trimming removed 2 bases from V and 0 bases from J; junction bases left unmatched: 5. The germline CDR1 and CDR2 sequences are SGHDT and YYEEEE. DNA for the CDR3: TGTGCCAGCAGCTTCGGGACAGGGACCTTGAACACTGAAGCTTTCTTT. Residues: CASSFGTGTLNTEAFF.

This clonotype was detected ten times or more. J is TRBJ2-1 and V is TRBV4-1; possible D gene TRBD2, 5 bases. V dropped 0 bases and J dropped 0 bases, with 9 bases sitting between them. CDR3 length: 16 residues. CDR1 and CDR2 from the germline V gene are MGHRA and YSYEKL. CDR3: CASSQDERSSYNEQFF. The CDR3 DNA sequence: TGCGCCAGCAGCCAAGATGAGCGGAGCTCCTACAATGAGCAGTTCTTC.

This chain joins TRBV2 and TRBJ2-2; TRBD2 matches at 9 bases. This CDR3 is 18 amino acids long. Germline V gene sequence: CDR1 SNHLY, CDR2 FYNNEI. Germline trimming cut 4 bases from V and 2 bases from J; bases unmatched to any gene: 11. The CDR3 DNA reads as TGTGCCAGCAGTGTCGCGGGGGGACTAGCACTCAACACCGGGGAGCTGTTTTTT. This gives the protein CASSVAGGLALNTGELFF. Together with reference TRBV2 and TRBJ2-2, the CDR3 gives the full variable domain: EPEVTQTPSHQVTQMGQEVILRCVPISNHLYFYWYRQILGQKVEFLVSFYNNEISEKSEIFDDQFSVERPDGSNFTLKIRSTKLEDSAMYFCASSVAGGLALNTGELFFGEGSRLTVL.

As regards this clonotype: A much larger clone lies a single base off, so this may be a read error. The CDR3 end shows no conserved phenylalanine or tryptophan, and so a read error is likely. The gene calls are TRBV9 and TRBJ2-5, with 7 nucleotides matching TRBD2. Germline V lookup: CDR1 SGDLS, CDR2 YYNGEE. J lost 1 base, V lost 4 bases, and 7 bases had no gene match. The CDR3 is 15 residues long. The CDR3 loop reads CASSTHGGIQETQYS. The CDR3 DNA follows: TGTGCCAGCAGCACCCACGGGGGGATCCAAGAGACCCAGTACTCC.

This clonotype was observed many times. CDR3 sequence reads: CASSFSPSPQNEQFF. CDR3 bases: TGTGCCAGCAGCTTTAGTCCCTCCCCCCAAAATGAGCAGTTCTTC. J is TRBJ2-1 and V is TRBV5-6; the D is unclear. V gave up 2 bases and J gave up 7 bases, with 16 bases separating them. This CDR3 comprises 15 residues. In germline, CDR1 is SGHDT, CDR2 YYEEEE.